One and the same sample provided the 28 T cell receptor beta chains below, sequenced in a study of beta chain features in type 1 diabetes. Their antigens remain unidentified. Whole-study findings and limits: TCRB CDR3s from Type 1 diabetes patients were moderately but significantly shorter in all four CD4+ subsets.

Of the isolated RNA, all was reverse transcribed, and so the sequenced material was expressed TCRB transcripts. Here immunoSEQ multiplex PCR was the method, and the copy in TCRdb shows in-frame clones only, minus some. The data show some 270,000 clones, about a tenth seen once. Sequencing was performed on naive CD4+ T cells from blood. The receptors stem from a man younger than 45 with type 1 diabetes.

This clone was detected only once. The rearrangement links TRBV11-2 to TRBJ2-7, with D unresolved. Trimming took 5 bases from V and 2 from J, leaving 13 bases between them. Germline CDR1 SGHAT, CDR2 FQNNGV. The CDR3 is 14 residues long. CDR3 sequence: CASSLNLVPYEQYF. The CDR3, as DNA: TGTGCCAGCAGCCTAAACTTGGTCCCCTACGAGCAGTACTTC.

Only a few counts were recorded for this clone. CDR3 loop: CASSRYGPGGETQYF. In nucleotides, the CDR3 is TGTGCCAGCAGTCGCTATGGGCCGGGAGGGGAGACCCAGTACTTC. The rearrangement links TRBV6-6 to TRBJ2-5; 8 bases map to TRBD2. The V segment lost 5 bases and the J segment 5 bases; nucleotides outside the gene matches: 10. CDR3 length equals 15 residues. CDR1 and CDR2 from the germline V gene are MNHNY and SVGAGI (reference sequence).

This clone was observed a handful of times. The V call is TRBV19, the J call TRBJ1-2, with D possibly being TRBD1 (5 bases). CDR1 is LNHDA, CDR2 SQIVND, per germline (reference sequence). The CDR3 totals 13 residues. V lost 3 bases and J lost 6, with 11 bases in between. The chain's CDR3 is CASSIPRADGYTF. CDR3 DNA: TGTGCCAGTAGTATCCCCAGGGCAGATGGCTACACCTTC.

J is TRBJ1-3 and V is TRBV19; D is undetermined. Trimming left V 6 bases short and J 2 bases short, with 14 bases between. Germline V lookup: CDR1 LNHDA, CDR2 SQIVND (reference sequence). The CDR3 loop spans 15 amino acids. The CDR3 nucleotides are TGTGCCAGTAGCATACTGGCGGCAGCTGGAAACACCATATATTTT. It is translated as CASSILAAAGNTIYF.

The gene calls are TRBV27 and TRBJ1-2; D possibly corresponds to TRBD1 (5 bases). With 0 bases removed from V and 1 base from J, the gap between germline ends came to 9 bases. There are 15 residues in the CDR3. From germline, CDR1 is MNHEY and CDR2 SMNVEV (reference sequence). Written as DNA, the CDR3 is TGTGCCAGCAGTTTATCCCCAGGGCTTAACTATGGCTACACCTTC. Translating it yields CASSLSPGLNYGYTF.

The chain carries TRBV28 and TRBJ2-3; D remains unclear. The CDR3 length is 12 residues. The germline V gene encodes CDR1 MDHEN and CDR2 SYDVKM. V was cut by 6 bases and J by 6 bases, with 10 bases left in between. CDR3 DNA sequence: TGTGCCAGCAGGACTGTCCCTGATACGCAGTATTTT. Amino acids: CASRTVPDTQYF.

The chain combines TRBV6-1 with TRBJ1-1; D call uncertain. Per the germline V gene, CDR1 is MNHNS and CDR2 is SASEGT. The CDR3 sequence is 12 residues long. V lost 8 bases and J lost 0, with 7 bases in between. CDR3 DNA sequence: TGTGCCAGCGGCCCAATGAACACTGAAGCTTTCTTT. The encoded protein is CASGPMNTEAFF.

V is TRBV2 and J is TRBJ2-5, with 7 nucleotides matching TRBD1. Per germline, CDR1 SNHLY and CDR2 FYNNEI. The V and J ends lost 9 bases and 3 bases, in that order; junction bases with no gene match: 7. The CDR3 contains 13 residues. Here the CDR3 reads CARGSQGEETQYF. CDR3 nucleotide sequence: TGTGCCAGGGGATCCCAGGGGGAAGAGACCCAGTACTTC.

This clone has a handful of counts. The chain couples TRBV5-1 to TRBJ1-1; D remains ambiguous. The CDR3 is made up of 14 amino acids. Trimming took 0 bases from V and 0 from J, leaving 6 bases between them. Germline CDR1 and CDR2: SGHRS and YFSETQ. CDR3 sequence: CASSLASVNTEAFF. In nucleotides, the CDR3 is TGCGCCAGCAGCTTGGCCTCGGTGAACACTGAAGCTTTCTTT.

The rearrangement joins TRBV25-1 to TRBJ2-2; 7 positions agree with TRBD1. The junction had 10 bases not matched to a gene; V was cut back by 6 bases and J by 6 bases. CDR1 and CDR2 (germline): MGHDK, SYGVNS. CDR3 length: 15 amino acids. CDR3 region: CASRSSGTVAGELFF. In DNA form, the CDR3 reads TGTGCCAGCAGATCCTCCGGGACAGTAGCCGGGGAGCTGTTTTTT. Supplemented by reference TRBV25-1 and TRBJ2-2, the full variable domain reads EADIYQTPRYLVIGTGKKITLECSQTMGHDKMYWYQQDPGMELHLIHYSYGVNSTEKGDLSSESTVSRIRTEHFPLTLESARPSHTSQYLCASRSSGTVAGELFFGEGSRLTVL.

This clone was found a few times. The chain uses TRBV15 and TRBJ2-1; D is ambiguous. Deletions cut 0 bases from V and 6 bases from J, with 6 bases between. Germline loops: CDR1 LNHNV, CDR2 YYDKDF (reference sequence). There are 13 residues in the CDR3. The CDR3 is CATSRELVNEQFF. The CDR3 DNA reads as TGTGCCACCAGCAGAGAGCTAGTCAATGAGCAGTTCTTC.

This chain joins TRBV4-1 and TRBJ2-3; 9 bases are a match to TRBD1. The CDR3 extends over 15 amino acids. V dropped 4 bases and J dropped 6; count of bases not matched to a gene: 8. Germline V gene lookup returns CDR1 MGHRA and CDR2 YSYEKL. The CDR3 nucleotides read TGCGCCAGCAGCCGCGTCACAGGGGGCCCCGATACGCAGTATTTT. Its protein is CASSRVTGGPDTQYF.

The J gene is TRBJ1-2, the V gene TRBV5-6; D gene uncertain. This CDR3 spans 12 amino acids. Trimming shortened V by 5 bases and J by 10 bases, and 15 bases separated the two germline ends. CDR1 and CDR2 from the germline V gene are SGHDT and YYEEEE. CDR3 region: CASRPSGFDYTF. CDR3 coding DNA: TGTGCCAGCAGGCCCTCGGGGTTCGACTACACCTTC.

Notes on this clone: The same CDR3 arises from other DNA sequences in this sample as well. This chain connects TRBV5-1 to TRBJ2-1; TRBD2 aligns across 12 bases. V shed 4 bases, J shed 9 bases, and the junction held 8 bases outside the gene matches. Germline-derived CDR1 and CDR2 are SGHRS and YFSETQ. CDR3 size: 15 residues. CDR3 residues: CASSPASGGAIEQFF. In DNA form, the CDR3 reads TGCGCCAGCAGCCCCGCTAGCGGGGGGGCTATTGAGCAGTTCTTC.

This clone occurred a few times. V gene TRBV29-1 combines with J gene TRBJ2-5; a possible D gene is TRBD2 (6 bases). Germline V CDR1 and CDR2: SQVTM, ANQGSEA. The CDR3 covers 14 residues. Deletions cut 4 bases from V and 0 bases from J, with 12 bases between. The CDR3 here is CSVGREADQETQYF. CDR3 DNA sequence: TGCAGCGTTGGCAGGGAGGCTGACCAAGAGACCCAGTACTTC. The complete variable domain, with remaining parts taken from reference TRBV29-1 and TRBJ2-5, reads SAVISQKPSRDICQRGTSLTIQCQVDSQVTMMFWYRQQPGQSLTLIATANQGSEATYESGFVIDKFPISRPNLTFSTLTVSNMSPEDSSIYLCSVGREADQETQYFGPGTRLLVL.

This clone has only a few counts. The CDR3 reads CASSLPLETQYF. In DNA, the CDR3 is TGTGCCAGCAGCTTACCCCTGGAGACCCAGTACTTC. The chain combines TRBV7-8 with TRBJ2-5; D ambiguous. Trimming took off 2 bases at V and 5 bases at J, with 6 bases between the two ends. CDR1 and CDR2 (germline): SGHVS, FQNEAQ. The CDR3 has 12 residues.

This clone has only a few counts. The V and J genes are TRBV5-1 and TRBJ1-2; D may be TRBD1 (6 bases). CDR1 and CDR2 from the germline V gene are SGHRS and YFSETQ. The V end lost 0 bases, the J end lost 2 bases, and 11 bases lay between the germline ends. The CDR3 runs 15 residues. The CDR3, as DNA: TGCGCCAGCAGCTTGGGAGGGGGAGTAAACTATGGCTACACCTTC. It specifies CASSLGGGVNYGYTF.

This sequence joins TRBV19 and TRBJ2-7; tentative D call: TRBD1 (6 bases). From germline, CDR1 is LNHDA and CDR2 SQIVND (reference sequence). CDR3 size: 15 residues. Trimming took off 8 bases at V and 3 bases at J, with 20 bases between the two ends. CDR3 residues: CASSDSYWGYYEQYF. For the CDR3, the DNA is TGTGCCAGTTCGGACAGCTACTGGGGCTACTACGAGCAGTACTTC.

This clone occurred a few times. The chain has TRBV10-2 and TRBJ1-1, with 8 nucleotides matching TRBD1. This CDR3 is 16 amino acids long. Germline CDR1 and CDR2: WSHSY and SAAADI. The V segment lost 8 bases and the J segment 0 bases; nucleotides outside the gene matches: 11. The CDR3 sequence: CASRKIRGPMNTEAFF. The CDR3 DNA sequence: TGCGCCAGCCGAAAAATCAGGGGGCCTATGAACACTGAAGCTTTCTTT.

The V call is TRBV7-9, the J call TRBJ2-1; 7 bases align to TRBD1. The V segment lost 4 bases and the J segment 0 bases; nucleotides outside the gene matches: 3. The CDR3 spans 15 residues. Per germline, CDR1 SEHNR and CDR2 FQNEAQ (reference sequence). CDR3 residues: CASSSTGSSYNEQFF. The DNA for the CDR3 is TGTGCCAGCAGCTCGACAGGGAGCTCCTACAATGAGCAGTTCTTC.

The chain carries TRBV2 and TRBJ1-5, with 7 nucleotides matching TRBD1. Trimming took 6 bases from V and 3 from J; bases not matched to a gene: 8. The CDR3 spans 15 residues. From germline, CDR1 is SNHLY and CDR2 FYNNEI. The CDR3 DNA follows: TGTGCCAGCAGCGCACAGGGGATGGCCAATCAGCCCCAGCATTTT. Translated, it gives CASSAQGMANQPQHF.

There are a few counts of this clone. This rearrangement joins TRBV6-6 to TRBJ2-7; the match to TRBD2 covers 10 bases. Germline CDR1 MNHNY, CDR2 SVGAGI (reference sequence). The CDR3 is 13 amino acids. J gave up 2 bases and V 8 bases, and 3 bases lay outside the gene matches. The CDR3 DNA reads as TGTGCCAGCGGCAGCGGGGGGGCCTACGAGCAGTACTTC. Residues: CASGSGGAYEQYF.

In its sample, this clone was seen a few times. The chain combines TRBV7-9 with TRBJ2-3; 7 bases fit TRBD2. Per the germline V gene, CDR1 is SEHNR and CDR2 is FQNEAQ (reference sequence). This CDR3 has 16 residues. Germline trimming cut 5 bases from V and 2 bases from J; bases unmatched to any gene: 10. CDR3 nucleotide sequence: TGTGCCAGCAGCCAAGAGTTGGCGGGGGACACAGATACGCAGTATTTT. This encodes CASSQELAGDTDTQYF.

This chain uses TRBV7-2 with TRBJ1-1; TRBD1 matches at 9 bases. Germline trimming cut 5 bases from V and 7 bases from J; bases unmatched to any gene: 2. Germline V gene lookup returns CDR1 SGHTA and CDR2 FQGNSA. This CDR3 has 12 residues. The CDR3 region is CASSRTGVEAFF. CDR3 sequence (DNA): TGTGCCAGCAGCCGGACAGGGGTTGAAGCTTTCTTT.

The chain carries TRBV30 and TRBJ2-1; 8 positions match TRBD2. V dropped 5 bases and J dropped 10; count of bases not matched to a gene: 13. Per germline, CDR1 GTSNPN and CDR2 SVGIG (reference sequence). The CDR3 has 14 amino acids. The CDR3 nucleotides are TGTGCCTGGTCCGGAGGAGCGGGGGTGAACGAGCAGTTCTTC. It yields the protein CAWSGGAGVNEQFF. The full variable domain, with the rest looked up from reference TRBV30 and TRBJ2-1, is SQTIHQWPATLVQPVGSPLSLECTVEGTSNPNLYWYRQAAGRGLQLLFYSVGIGQISSEVPQNLSASRPQDRQFILSSKKLLLSDSGFYLCAWSGGAGVNEQFFGPGTRLTVL.

The V and J genes are TRBV30 and TRBJ1-3, with D possibly being TRBD1 (6 bases). The V gene's germline CDR1 is GTSNPN and CDR2 SVGIG (reference sequence). The CDR3 sequence is 13 residues long. The V and J ends lost 5 bases and 1 base respectively, with 9 bases between them. CDR3 in amino acids: CAWDTGSGNTIYF. CDR3 DNA sequence: TGTGCCTGGGATACAGGGTCTGGAAACACCATATATTTT.

This clone was seen a handful of times. This rearrangement joins TRBV2 to TRBJ2-4; 13 bases match TRBD2. V was pared by 6 bases and J by 9 bases, with 8 bases of the junction left unmatched. Germline V gives CDR1 SNHLY, CDR2 FYNNEI. The CDR3 contains 15 residues. The CDR3 reads CASRLAGGGVTIQYF. The CDR3 bases are TGTGCCAGCAGACTAGCGGGGGGGGGCGTGACCATTCAGTACTTC. Complete variable domain (other parts from reference TRBV2 and TRBJ2-4): EPEVTQTPSHQVTQMGQEVILRCVPISNHLYFYWYRQILGQKVEFLVSFYNNEISEKSEIFDDQFSVERPDGSNFTLKIRSTKLEDSAMYFCASRLAGGGVTIQYFGAGTRLSVL.

Only a few counts were recorded for this clone. V and J are TRBV7-8 and TRBJ1-5; D may be TRBD1 (5 bases). The germline V gene has CDR1 SGHVS and CDR2 FQNEAQ. V lost 5 bases to trimming and J lost 6 bases, with 20 bases between them. CDR3 length: 16 residues. CDR3 DNA: TGTGCCAGCAGCGAGTGGGGCAGTCGTTCGTTTCAGCCCCAGCATTTT. Protein product: CASSEWGSRSFQPQHF.